The rows below give T cell receptor beta chains drawn from one sample of a study of blood T cell repertoires in COVID-19. TCRdb's copy holds only in-frame clones and misses some; the assay was immunoSEQ multiplex PCR. The repertoire has some 230,000 clones, approximately 81% of them found once; the top ten carry about 1%. The sample taken for sequencing was peripheral blood. These receptors all come from a man aged 35-49 years with acute or convalescent COVID-19. Both conserved end residues are part of each CDR3. Fields, in order: J gene, clone size, D gene, V gene, CDR3 protein, CDR3 DNA. D genes are given only for firm matches. Clone size, where shown, is once, few, many, or a class for clones that have expanded.

j_gene: TRBJ1-5; abundance: -; d_gene: -; v_gene: TRBV6-2/TRBV6-3; CDR3aa: CASSPGGVNQPQHF; CDR3nt: TGTGCCAGCAGCCCGGGAGGGGTAAATCAGCCCCAGCATTTT
j_gene: TRBJ2-7; abundance: -; d_gene: -; v_gene: TRBV30; CDR3aa: CAWGRQSYEQYF; CDR3nt: TGTGCCTGGGGTCGACAGTCCTACGAGCAGTACTTC
j_gene: TRBJ2-5; abundance: -; d_gene: TRBD1; v_gene: TRBV29-1; CDR3aa: CSVTGASETQYF; CDR3nt: TGCAGCGTCACAGGGGCGTCAGAGACCCAGTACTTC
j_gene: TRBJ2-2; abundance: -; d_gene: -; v_gene: TRBV19; CDR3aa: CASSIPRERAATGELFF; CDR3nt: TGTGCCAGTAGTATACCTAGGGAGCGGGCGGCCACCGGGGAGCTGTTTTTT
j_gene: TRBJ2-7; abundance: -; d_gene: TRBD1; v_gene: TRBV6-5; CDR3aa: CASRPIRTGNSEQYF; CDR3nt: TGTGCCAGCAGGCCGATCCGGACAGGGAACTCCGAGCAGTACTTC
j_gene: TRBJ2-5; abundance: once; d_gene: -; v_gene: TRBV2; CDR3aa: CASSEYAGQGETQYF; CDR3nt: TGTGCCAGCAGTGAATATGCGGGCCAGGGGGAGACCCAGTACTTC
j_gene: TRBJ2-2; abundance: -; d_gene: TRBD2; v_gene: TRBV6-2/TRBV6-3; CDR3aa: CASSLHRGTSGRPPNTGELFF; CDR3nt: TGTGCCAGCAGTCTACACAGGGGGACTAGCGGGCGGCCTCCGAACACCGGGGAGCTGTTTTTT
j_gene: TRBJ2-5; abundance: -; d_gene: -; v_gene: TRBV6-1; CDR3aa: CASSEGQWVTQETQYF; CDR3nt: TGTGCCAGCAGTGAAGGGCAATGGGTGACACAAGAGACCCAGTACTTC
j_gene: TRBJ2-2; abundance: -; d_gene: -; v_gene: TRBV3-1/TRBV3-2; CDR3aa: CASSPSDTLGELFF; CDR3nt: TGTGCCAGCAGCCCCTCTGACACCCTCGGGGAGCTGTTTTTT
j_gene: TRBJ2-3; abundance: -; d_gene: TRBD1; v_gene: TRBV28; CDR3aa: CAISRQGRGTDTQYF; CDR3nt: TGTGCCATCTCACGACAGGGGAGAGGCACAGATACGCAGTATTTT
j_gene: TRBJ2-3; abundance: -; d_gene: TRBD2; v_gene: TRBV7-2; CDR3aa: CASSMTSGNYRADTQYF; CDR3nt: TGTGCCAGCAGCATGACTAGCGGAAATTATAGGGCAGATACGCAGTATTTT
j_gene: TRBJ1-2; abundance: -; d_gene: TRBD1; v_gene: TRBV5-4; CDR3aa: CASSLEGAYGYTF; CDR3nt: TGTGCCAGCAGCTTGGAGGGGGCCTATGGCTACACCTTC
j_gene: TRBJ1-3; abundance: -; d_gene: -; v_gene: TRBV7-6; CDR3aa: CASSLSSSGNTIYF; CDR3nt: TGTGCCAGCAGCTTAAGTAGCTCTGGAAACACCATATATTTT
j_gene: TRBJ1-2; abundance: -; d_gene: TRBD1; v_gene: TRBV2; CDR3aa: CASSAGGSGPGYGYTF; CDR3nt: TGTGCCAGCAGTGCAGGGGGGAGTGGACCCGGCTATGGCTACACCTTC
j_gene: TRBJ2-7; abundance: -; d_gene: TRBD1; v_gene: TRBV18; CDR3aa: CASSLGQGEEQYF; CDR3nt: TGTGCCAGCTCACTAGGACAGGGAGAAGAGCAGTACTTC
j_gene: TRBJ1-4; abundance: -; d_gene: -; v_gene: TRBV2; CDR3aa: CASQGYRVGEKLFF; CDR3nt: TGTGCCAGCCAAGGTTACAGGGTTGGGGAAAAACTGTTTTTT
j_gene: TRBJ2-5; abundance: -; d_gene: TRBD1; v_gene: TRBV7-2; CDR3aa: CASSQSGQAGGTQYF; CDR3nt: TGTGCCAGCAGCCAATCCGGACAGGCTGGGGGGACCCAGTACTTC
j_gene: TRBJ1-2; abundance: -; d_gene: TRBD1; v_gene: TRBV5-1; CDR3aa: CASSGGTVYGYTF; CDR3nt: TGCGCCAGCAGCGGGGGGACAGTCTATGGCTACACCTTC
j_gene: TRBJ1-2; abundance: -; d_gene: -; v_gene: TRBV28; CDR3aa: CASSLTRFYGYTF; CDR3nt: TGTGCCAGCAGTTTAACGCGGTTCTATGGCTACACCTTC
j_gene: TRBJ2-3; abundance: few; d_gene: -; v_gene: TRBV12-3/TRBV12-4; CDR3aa: CASSRTGTDTQYF; CDR3nt: TGTGCCAGCAGTAGGACTGGCACAGATACGCAGTATTTT
j_gene: TRBJ1-3; abundance: -; d_gene: -; v_gene: TRBV11-2; CDR3aa: CASSASGSSGNTIYF; CDR3nt: TGTGCCAGCAGCGCCTCGGGGAGCTCTGGAAACACCATATATTTT
j_gene: TRBJ2-1; abundance: -; d_gene: -; v_gene: TRBV27; CDR3aa: CASSPLAGRSYNEQFF; CDR3nt: TGTGCCAGCAGTCCGCTCGCGGGGAGGTCCTACAATGAGCAGTTCTTC
j_gene: TRBJ1-2; abundance: -; d_gene: -; v_gene: TRBV6-2/TRBV6-3; CDR3aa: CASSTVLTANYGYTF; CDR3nt: TGTGCCAGCAGTACAGTTCTGACAGCTAACTATGGCTACACCTTC
j_gene: TRBJ1-3; abundance: -; d_gene: -; v_gene: TRBV5-1; CDR3aa: CASSSGVQGNTIYF; CDR3nt: TGCGCCAGCAGCTCAGGGGTACAAGGAAACACCATATATTTT
j_gene: TRBJ1-4; abundance: -; d_gene: TRBD1; v_gene: TRBV28; CDR3aa: CASRLGRTGGTEKLFF; CDR3nt: TGTGCCAGCCGTCTAGGGAGGACAGGGGGCACCGAAAAACTGTTTTTT
j_gene: TRBJ2-3; abundance: -; d_gene: -; v_gene: TRBV7-9; CDR3aa: CASSIDWTASSLSTDTQYF; CDR3nt: TGTGCCAGCAGCATCGATTGGACAGCCTCCAGCCTTAGCACAGATACGCAGTATTTT
j_gene: TRBJ2-1; abundance: -; d_gene: -; v_gene: TRBV5-1; CDR3aa: CASSFGSGEQFF; CDR3nt: TGCGCCAGCAGCTTCGGGAGCGGAGAGCAGTTCTTC
j_gene: TRBJ2-5; abundance: -; d_gene: -; v_gene: TRBV28; CDR3aa: CASSWVHTGGEGKTQYF; CDR3nt: TGTGCCAGCAGTTGGGTCCACACAGGGGGGGAAGGAAAGACCCAGTACTTC
j_gene: TRBJ1-5; abundance: -; d_gene: TRBD1; v_gene: TRBV6-5; CDR3aa: CASSSSRGYSNQPQHF; CDR3nt: TGTGCCAGCAGTTCCTCCAGGGGGTATAGCAATCAGCCCCAGCATTTT
j_gene: TRBJ1-2; abundance: -; d_gene: -; v_gene: TRBV28; CDR3aa: CASSLVVDFYGYTF; CDR3nt: TGTGCCAGCAGTTTGGTGGTAGATTTCTATGGCTACACCTTC
j_gene: TRBJ2-4; abundance: -; d_gene: -; v_gene: TRBV19; CDR3aa: CASSIGGRVAKNIQYF; CDR3nt: TGTGCCAGTAGTATTGGAGGGCGGGTGGCCAAAAACATTCAGTACTTC
j_gene: TRBJ1-1; abundance: once; d_gene: -; v_gene: TRBV7-3; CDR3aa: CASSLSGGDTEAFF; CDR3nt: TGTGCCAGCAGCTTATCCGGGGGGGACACTGAAGCTTTCTTT
j_gene: TRBJ1-2; abundance: few; d_gene: -; v_gene: TRBV7-9; CDR3aa: CASSFENVRVYGYTF; CDR3nt: TGTGCCAGCAGCTTCGAGAACGTAAGAGTCTATGGCTACACCTTC
j_gene: TRBJ1-2; abundance: -; d_gene: -; v_gene: TRBV27; CDR3aa: CASRPLIGFYGYTF; CDR3nt: TGTGCCAGCAGACCCCTGATCGGGTTCTATGGCTACACCTTC
j_gene: TRBJ1-4; abundance: -; d_gene: TRBD1; v_gene: TRBV4-2; CDR3aa: CASSPGTGGKLFF; CDR3nt: TGTGCCAGCAGTCCTGGGACAGGGGGAAAACTGTTTTTT
j_gene: TRBJ1-5; abundance: once; d_gene: -; v_gene: TRBV4-3; CDR3aa: CASSHTLPVPGQRTFNQPQHF; CDR3nt: TGCGCCAGCAGCCATACGCTACCGGTCCCCGGACAGAGAACCTTCAATCAGCCCCAGCATTTT